Presented here are 32 T cell receptor beta chains from one specimen sequenced in a study of cytomegalovirus exposure and HLA in healthy donors (dated by TCRdb to about 2017). Libraries were prepared through the immunoSEQ multiplex PCR assay. For the multiplex PCR, a mixture combining 60 forward primers for TCR Vbeta segments and 13 reverse primers for TCR Jbeta segments was used. Held by TCRdb, this immuneACCESS table contains in-frame sequences only and omits some clones. Under half of the omission traces to an unresolved V gene where checked; the cause of the rest is unknown. This sample comprises about 55,000 clones, 82% of them detected only once. 1.5% to 2% of the sample goes to the ten largest clones. Sequencing was done on a sample of PBMCs. These receptors originate from a man between 25 and 39 years old in good health and CMV-seronegative.

The chain combines TRBV2 with TRBJ1-1; TRBD1 agrees at 8 bases. Germline CDR1 SNHLY, CDR2 FYNNEI. This CDR3 has 13 residues. V was clipped by 10 bases and J by 2 bases; unmatched bases: 6. The CDR3, as DNA: TGTGCCATTTACAGGGGGAAAAACACTGAAGCTTTCTTT. Translating it yields CAIYRGKNTEAFF.

The chain employs TRBV7-3 and TRBJ2-1; tentatively, D is TRBD2 (6 bases). The CDR3 sequence is 15 residues long. Trimming took 5 bases from V and 3 from J, leaving 14 bases between them. Germline V gene sequence: CDR1 SGHTA, CDR2 FQGTGA. The CDR3 sequence is CASSRGGSIYNEQFF. The CDR3 nucleotides are TGTGCCAGCAGCCGTGGAGGGTCTATCTACAATGAGCAGTTCTTC.

The rearrangement links TRBV6-5 to TRBJ1-1; D possibly corresponds to TRBD1 (6 bases). CDR1 is MNHEY and CDR2 is SVGAGI in the germline V gene. This CDR3 has 14 residues. V lost 6 bases and J lost 1, with 12 bases in between. The CDR3 here is CASSPGQKNTEAFF. CDR3 in DNA: TGTGCCAGCAGCCCAGGACAGAAGAACACTGAAGCTTTCTTT.

V usage is TRBV7-2 and J usage is TRBJ2-7, with TRBD2 matching over 11 bases. V lost 6 bases to trimming and J lost 3 bases; unmatched junction nucleotides: 7. CDR3 length equals 15 residues. CDR1 is SGHTA and CDR2 is FQGNSA in the germline V gene. The CDR3 bases are TGTGCCAGCAGACCCACTAGCGGGAGTATCTACGAGCAGTACTTC. As protein: CASRPTSGSIYEQYF.

The V and J genes are TRBV19 and TRBJ1-2; D may be TRBD1 (5 bases). CDR3 length equals 12 residues. Germline values: CDR1 LNHDA, CDR2 SQIVND (reference sequence). The germline V and J ends were trimmed by 9 bases and 8 bases, with 16 bases remaining between them. In DNA, the CDR3 is TGTGCCAGCAGATTCAGGGAAGGAGGCTACACCTTC. Amino acids: CASRFREGGYTF.

The chain couples TRBV10-3 to TRBJ1-2; the D gene is possibly TRBD1 (6 bases). Germline-derived CDR1 and CDR2 are ENHRY and SYGVKD. The CDR3 length is 14 residues. The ends were cut back, 11 bases at V and 3 bases at J, with 19 bases in the middle. In DNA form, the CDR3 reads TGTGCCTCTACAGGGTCCTGGGGAGACTATGGCTACACCTTC. Encoded protein: CASTGSWGDYGYTF.

The gene calls are TRBV5-1 and TRBJ2-1; D may be TRBD2 (6 bases). CDR3 length: 15 residues. V lost 5 bases and J 3 bases, leaving 15 bases between the germline ends. CDR1 is SGHRS, CDR2 YFSETQ, per germline. CDR3 DNA sequence: TGCGCCAGCAGGCGTGAGGGACTGAGCTACAATGAGCAGTTCTTC. Protein: CASRREGLSYNEQFF.

CDR3 nucleotides: TGTGCCAGCAGCTCATTCGGACAGGATCAGCCCCAGCATTTT. Translating gives CASSSFGQDQPQHF. This rearrangement joins TRBV7-8 to TRBJ1-5; 7 bases are shared with TRBD1. Germline CDR1 and CDR2: SGHVS and FQNEAQ. The ends lost 4 bases at V and 5 bases at J; junction bases unmatched: 5. This CDR3 is 14 amino acids long.

V is TRBV6-5 and J is TRBJ2-3; TRBD2 matches at 9 bases. Germline loops: CDR1 MNHEY, CDR2 SVGAGI. This CDR3 is 15 amino acids long. J lost 7 bases, V lost 2 bases, and 7 bases had no gene match. The CDR3 region has the DNA TGTGCCAGCAGTTACCGCGGGAGGGCCTCGTATACGCAGTATTTT. The encoded protein is CASSYRGRASYTQYF.

In its sample, this clone was seen once. The chain employs TRBV4-2 and TRBJ2-4, with TRBD2 identical over 10 bases. This CDR3 comprises 16 residues. V gave up 0 bases and J gave up 6 bases; unmatched junction bases: 5. Germline values: CDR1 LGHNA, CDR2 YNFKEQ. CDR3: CASSQDPTSGANIQYF. The DNA for the CDR3 is TGTGCCAGCAGCCAAGATCCAACTAGCGGGGCAAACATTCAGTACTTC.

The CDR3: CASSLSGQGGTDTQYF. In DNA, the CDR3 is TGTGCCAGCAGCTTATCGGGACAGGGAGGCACAGATACGCAGTATTTT. The chain couples TRBV11-2 to TRBJ2-3; TRBD1 matches 9 bases. The germline gives CDR1 SGHAT, CDR2 FQNNGV. Trimming at V came to 2 bases and at J to 1 base, leaving 4 bases not matched to a gene. The CDR3 consists of 16 residues.

This clone has just a few counts. This sequence joins TRBV28 and TRBJ1-1; 8 bases map to TRBD1. The CDR3 is made up of 15 amino acids. With 4 bases clipped from V and 0 bases from J, the junction kept 4 bases outside the gene matches. Per germline, CDR1 MDHEN and CDR2 SYDVKM. CDR3 protein: CASSWRDRLNTEAFF. Written as DNA, the CDR3 is TGTGCCAGCAGTTGGAGGGACAGGCTGAACACTGAAGCTTTCTTT. Filled out from reference TRBV28 and TRBJ1-1, the complete variable domain reads DVKVTQSSRYLVKRTGEKVFLECVQDMDHENMFWYRQDPGLGLRLIYFSYDVKMKEKGDIPEGYSVSREKKERFSLILESASTNQTSMYLCASSWRDRLNTEAFFGQGTRLTVV.

Of note for this clone: At one boundary the junction diverges from the germline segment, which might be a read error. The CDR3 reads CASSLNIGTVPETQYF. CDR3 coding DNA: TGTGCTAGCAGCCTCAACATCGGGACAGTCCCTGAGACCCAGTACTTC. The chain recombines TRBV7-7 with TRBJ2-5, with 7 bases lining up with TRBD1. CDR1 and CDR2 from the germline V gene are SSHAT and FNYEAQ (reference sequence). CDR3 size: 16 residues.

The gene calls are TRBV19 and TRBJ1-5; D is ambiguous. CDR1 and CDR2 (germline): LNHDA, SQIVND (reference sequence). The CDR3 contains 12 residues. Trimming shortened V by 5 bases and J by 7 bases, and 9 bases separated the two germline ends. CDR3 sequence reads: CASSRGRQPQHF. In nucleotides, the CDR3 is TGTGCCAGTAGTCGAGGGCGCCAGCCCCAGCATTTT.

The V gene is TRBV6-6, the J gene TRBJ2-3; tentatively, D is TRBD2 (6 bases). From germline, CDR1 is MNHNY and CDR2 SVGAGI (reference sequence). With 2 bases removed from V and 1 base from J, the gap between germline ends came to 10 bases. The CDR3 is 15 amino acids. The CDR3 loop reads CASSYGRGGTDTQYF. In DNA form, the CDR3 reads TGTGCCAGCAGTTACGGGCGGGGCGGCACAGATACGCAGTATTTT.

The chain combines TRBV18 with TRBJ1-2; 8 bases match TRBD1. CDR3 size: 13 residues. The V gene end was trimmed by 3 bases and the J gene end by 5 bases; junction bases not matched to a gene: 2. CDR1 and CDR2 (germline): KGHSH, LQKENI. CDR3 sequence reads: CASSPDRAYGYTF. DNA of the CDR3: TGTGCCAGCTCACCGGACAGGGCATATGGCTACACCTTC.

The chain combines TRBV10-3 with TRBJ1-4; TRBD1 might be the D (6 bases). The CDR3 is 13 amino acids. The V end was cut by 6 bases, the J end by 3 bases, with 8 bases between. CDR1 ENHRY and CDR2 SYGVKD come from the germline V gene. CDR3 coding DNA: TGTGCCATCAGGCAGGGGCCTAATGAAAAACTGTTTTTT. Translated, it gives CAIRQGPNEKLFF.

V and J are TRBV4-3 and TRBJ2-7; 11 bases line up with TRBD1. Germline loops: CDR1 LGHNA, CDR2 YSLEER. The V gene end was trimmed by 1 base and the J gene end by 3 bases; junction bases not matched to a gene: 11. This CDR3 contains 18 residues. For the CDR3, the DNA is TGCGCCAGCAGCCAAGCCTCCGGACAGGGGGCCGGAGGCTACGAGCAGTACTTC. Its translation: CASSQASGQGAGGYEQYF.

V and J are TRBV7-2 and TRBJ2-1, with 7 bases fitting TRBD2. The germline CDR1 and CDR2 sequences are SGHTA and FQGNSA. The CDR3 has 15 residues. V shed 4 bases, J shed 7 bases, and the junction held 10 bases outside the gene matches. The CDR3, as DNA: TGTGCCAGCAGCTCATCATATGGGGGGGTGAATGAGCAGTTCTTC. Its protein product is CASSSSYGGVNEQFF. The variable domain in full, with the rest retrieved from reference TRBV7-2 and TRBJ2-1, is GAGVSQSPSNKVTEKGKDVELRCDPISGHTALYWYRQSLGQGLEFLIYFQGNSAPDKSGLPSDRFSAERTGGSVSTLTIQRTQQEDSAVYLCASSSSYGGVNEQFFGPGTRLTVL.

This sequence joins TRBV7-2 and TRBJ2-7; possible D gene TRBD2, 7 bases. From germline, CDR1 is SGHTA and CDR2 FQGNSA. The CDR3 is 13 residues long. V was shortened by 1 base and J by 9 bases, with 13 bases between the two germline ends. The CDR3: CASSLVRGAGQYF. The CDR3 nucleotides are TGTGCCAGCAGCTTAGTCCGGGGGGCCGGGCAGTACTTC.

This clone was seen just once. V gene TRBV6-5 combines with J gene TRBJ1-1; a weak D match, TRBD1 (5 bases). Germline loops: CDR1 MNHEY, CDR2 SVGAGI. This CDR3 comprises 13 residues. The ends were cut back, 9 bases at V and 5 bases at J, with 16 bases in the middle. Here the CDR3 reads CASGFGGTTEAFF. The DNA for the CDR3 is TGTGCCAGTGGGTTCGGGGGTACAACTGAAGCTTTCTTT.

This clone was recorded only once. The CDR3 DNA reads TGTGCCAGCTCACCCCCCGACAGGGAAGGTTGGAATGGCTACACCTTC. Its translation: CASSPPDREGWNGYTF. The V and J genes are TRBV18 and TRBJ1-2; 7 bases align to TRBD1. CDR1 is KGHSH and CDR2 is LQKENI in the germline V gene. The CDR3 length is 16 residues. The V and J ends lost 3 bases and 6 bases, in that order; junction bases with no gene match: 13.

V and J are TRBV2 and TRBJ1-6; possibly TRBD1 for D (6 bases). Trimming removed 6 bases from V and 0 bases from J, with 12 bases in between. The CDR3 contains 16 residues. In germline, CDR1 is SNHLY, CDR2 FYNNEI. CDR3 nucleotide sequence: TGTGCCAGCAGCGAGGACAGTGGCTCCTATAATTCACCCCTCCACTTT. Amino acids: CASSEDSGSYNSPLHF.

This clone was seen a few times. The V and J genes are TRBV28 and TRBJ1-1; tentatively, D is TRBD1 (6 bases). Trimming stripped 6 bases from V and 4 bases from J, with 18 bases between. Germline V gives CDR1 MDHEN, CDR2 SYDVKM. The CDR3 spans 15 residues. Written as DNA, the CDR3 is TGTGCCAGCAGGGGGGCGGGGGGATACTTCACTGAAGCTTTCTTT. Encoded protein: CASRGAGGYFTEAFF. The full variable domain, in which reference TRBV28 and TRBJ1-1 provide the parts outside the CDR3, is DVKVTQSSRYLVKRTGEKVFLECVQDMDHENMFWYRQDPGLGLRLIYFSYDVKMKEKGDIPEGYSVSREKKERFSLILESASTNQTSMYLCASRGAGGYFTEAFFGQGTRLTVV.

The chain is built from TRBV7-9 and TRBJ2-1, with 10 bases that match TRBD1. V shed 10 bases and J 8 bases; nucleotides not matched to a gene: 8. Germline assignment: CDR1 SEHNR and CDR2 FQNEAQ (reference sequence). This CDR3 spans 13 amino acids. The DNA for the CDR3 is TGTGCCACCGGACAGGGGGTCGTCGATGAGCAGTTCTTC. Protein: CATGQGVVDEQFF.

This chain uses TRBV14 with TRBJ2-7; 7 bases fit TRBD1. Germline V lookup: CDR1 SGHDN, CDR2 FVKESK. The CDR3 has 13 amino acids. V lost 4 bases, J lost 3 bases, and 3 bases stayed unmatched. CDR3 residues: CASSPDRFYEQYF. The CDR3 nucleotides are TGTGCCAGCAGCCCGGACAGGTTCTACGAGCAGTACTTC.

This chain connects TRBV27 to TRBJ2-7, with 8 bases matching TRBD1. Trimming took 2 bases from V and 3 from J; bases not matched to a gene: 12. Germline V CDR1 and CDR2: MNHEY, SMNVEV (reference sequence). The CDR3 consists of 17 residues. The CDR3 here is CASSLQVSGTGFYEQYF. DNA for the CDR3: TGTGCCAGCAGTTTACAGGTTTCCGGGACAGGCTTCTACGAGCAGTACTTC.

The V call is TRBV28, the J call TRBJ1-5; no firm D call. Germline CDR1 reads MDHEN; CDR2 reads SYDVKM. CDR3 length: 16 amino acids. V was shortened by 1 base and J by 0 bases, with 10 bases between the two germline ends. CDR3 bases: TGTGCCAGCAGTTTATTCAGCGGTTTTAGCAATCAGCCCCAGCATTTT. It codes for CASSLFSGFSNQPQHF.

This clone has more than one count but fewer than ten. The chain is built from TRBV7-9 and TRBJ1-3; D gene unclear. The germline V and J ends were trimmed by 4 bases and 0 bases, with 7 bases remaining between them. This CDR3 spans 14 amino acids. Germline V gene sequence: CDR1 SEHNR, CDR2 FQNEAQ (reference sequence). The CDR3 DNA reads TGTGCCAGCAGCTGGGCCAGCTCTGGAAACACCATATATTTT. It encodes CASSWASSGNTIYF.

The V gene is TRBV7-9, the J gene TRBJ2-7; TRBD2 might be the D (6 bases). Germline V gives CDR1 SEHNR, CDR2 FQNEAQ (reference sequence). Trimming removed 4 bases at V and 1 base at J, with 17 bases between. This CDR3 spans 16 amino acids. Written as DNA, the CDR3 is TGTGCCAGCAGCTCCCCCGCGGGACGGATGTCCTACGAGCAGTACTTC. Protein product: CASSSPAGRMSYEQYF.

This clone has only a few counts. V usage is TRBV7-9 and J usage is TRBJ2-1, with D possibly matching TRBD2 (6 bases). Trimming left V 6 bases short and J 9 bases short, with 9 bases between. From germline, CDR1 is SEHNR and CDR2 FQNEAQ (reference sequence). The CDR3 totals 11 residues. The CDR3 nucleotides read TGTGCCAGCAGGTTGGGGGGTGAGCAGTTCTTC. It is translated as CASRLGGEQFF.

V gene TRBV28 combines with J gene TRBJ1-1; the D gene is possibly TRBD1 (5 bases). Per germline, CDR1 MDHEN and CDR2 SYDVKM. The CDR3 is 12 amino acids. The V gene lost 5 bases and the J gene lost 10 bases, with 14 bases spanning the gap. The CDR3 here is CASSNYDQGAFF. DNA for the CDR3: TGTGCCAGCAGTAACTATGACCAGGGAGCTTTCTTT.